These 10 T cell receptor beta chains were sequenced from one sample in a study of tumor-infiltrating lymphocytes in oesophageal squamous cell carcinoma. TCRdb re-called the PCR reads through MiXCR, storing one row per CDR3 protein. Among about 14,000 distinct CDR3 sequences listed, 45% to 55% were seen once. The specimen sequenced was blood. The source is a male donor with esophageal squamous cell carcinoma.

The chain recombines TRBV27 with TRBJ2-1; TRBD2 agrees at 10 bases. Germline assignment: CDR1 MNHEY and CDR2 SMNVEV (reference sequence). Trimming took 5 bases from V and 6 from J; bases not matched to a gene: 7. The CDR3 length is 15 residues. CDR3 sequence reads: CASSPPSGGLNEQFF. In DNA, the CDR3 is TGTGCCAGCAGTCCCCCTAGCGGGGGCCTCAATGAGCAGTTCTTC.

This clonotype was counted between two and nine times. J is TRBJ2-7 and V is TRBV12-3 or TRBV12-4, with a weak D call TRBD2 (6 bases). This CDR3 is built from 15 residues. Trimming stripped 8 bases from V and 7 bases from J, with 24 bases between. CDR3 sequence: CASGALAGSYNEQYF. DNA of the CDR3: TGTGCCAGCGGTGCGTTGGCGGGATCCTACAATGAGCAGTACTTC.

The chain recombines TRBV12-3 or TRBV12-4 with TRBJ2-6; 9 nucleotides agree with TRBD1. The DNA end is more similar to TRBJ1-2, so the J call may be wrong. There are 15 residues in the CDR3. DNA of the CDR3: TGTGCCAGCAGTATCGCGACAGGGGGTAACTATGGCTACACCTTC. It is translated as CASSIATGGNYGYTF.

V and J are TRBV7-2 and TRBJ2-5; D is perhaps TRBD1 (5 bases). The better agreement between TRBJ2-1 and the DNA end casts doubt on the J call. The CDR3 length is 17 residues. CDR1 SGHTA and CDR2 FQGNSA come from the germline V gene. CDR3 bases: TGTGCCAGCAGCTCAAACCCCGACAGTCCCTCCTACAATGAGCAGTTCTTC. Translated, it gives CASSSNPDSPSYNEQFF.

This clonotype was seen ten or more times. This chain joins TRBV6-1 and TRBJ1-2, with 9 bases identical to TRBD1. CDR1 and CDR2 (germline): MNHNS, SASEGT. This CDR3 has 14 amino acids. Germline trimming cut 7 bases from V and 8 bases from J; bases unmatched to any gene: 11. The CDR3 DNA follows: TGTGCCAGCAATCCAGGGACAGGGTTCTGGGGCTACACCTTC. Protein sequence: CASNPGTGFWGYTF.

The rearrangement uses TRBV7-2 and TRBJ2-5; 7 nucleotides line up with TRBD2. The J call is uncertain, as TRBJ2-7 better fits the DNA end. There are 14 residues in the CDR3. Looked up from germline, CDR1 is SGHTA and CDR2 is FQGNSA. CDR3 in amino acids: CASSLSTSSYEQYF. The CDR3 DNA follows: TGTGCCAGCAGCCTGTCGACTAGCTCGTACGAGCAGTACTTC.

There are many counts of this clonotype. The V gene is TRBV11-3, the J gene TRBJ2-2; D is perhaps TRBD1 (6 bases). The germline CDR1 and CDR2 sequences are SGHNT and YENEEA. V was pared by 5 bases and J by 4 bases, with 14 bases between. This CDR3 contains 15 residues. The DNA of the CDR3 is TGTGCCAGCAGCCCCAGGGGAAAGGGCACCGGGGAGCTGTTTTTT. Translated, it gives CASSPRGKGTGELFF.

To note about this clonotype: A single base separates this from a much larger clone, so it may be a read error. This chain uses TRBV7-2 with TRBJ2-3, with D possibly TRBD2 on 5 matching bases. The end of the DNA fits TRBJ2-1 better, so the J call may be wrong. Germline CDR1 SGHTA, CDR2 FQGNSA. The CDR3 has 13 residues. The CDR3 sequence is CASSPTRAYEQFF. CDR3 coding DNA: TGTGCCAGCAGCCCAACGAGGGCCTACGAGCAGTTCTTC.

The table lists this clonotype with many counts. The rearrangement joins TRBV28 to TRBJ2-7, with D perhaps TRBD1 or TRBD2 (6 bases each). Germline V gives CDR1 MDHEN, CDR2 SYDVKM. Between the trimmed V and J ends, which lost 3 bases and 0 bases, there was a span of 24 bases. This CDR3 region has 19 residues. CDR3 nucleotide sequence: TGTGCCAGCAGTTTGTTACACGTGGGGGGCCTGGATAGCTCCTACGAGCAGTACTTC. This codes for CASSLLHVGGLDSSYEQYF.

There are many counts of this clonotype. The CDR3: CASSRLGQLTYNEQFF. CDR3 DNA: TGTGCCAGCAGCCGCCTAGGGCAGCTGACCTACAATGAGCAGTTCTTC. This sequence joins TRBV7-9 and TRBJ2-1; D unresolved. The CDR3 has 16 amino acids. Germline V gene lookup returns CDR1 SEHNR and CDR2 FQNEAQ (reference sequence). V was clipped by 5 bases and J by 2 bases, with 16 bases between them.